This is a list of T cell receptor beta chains from one sample in a study of T-cell reconstitution after alpha-beta-depleted transplantation in children. TCRdb ran MiXCR on the PCR reads and lists one entry per CDR3 protein. This sample has hundreds of thousands of distinct CDR3 sequences, with around 15% found just once. Sequencing was performed on PBMCs, mostly from graft donor cells, taken 360 days after TCRalphabeta/CD19-depleted stem cell transplant. The receptors were gathered from a boy younger than two who had a stem cell transplant for Wiskott-Aldrich syndrome, so the T cells may come from the graft donor. The CDR3 runs from the conserved cysteine through the conserved F or W. Each record gives: clone size, D gene, V gene, J gene, CDR3 protein, CDR3 DNA. The D gene is left open where the match is weak. A clone size is listed for some rows: how often the clone was seen (once, few, many), or a class if it is expanded.

NA	NA	TRBV5-1	TRBJ2-3	CASSTGLVGHTDTQYF	TGCGCCAGCAGCACGGGCTTAGTGGGGCACACAGATACGCAGTATTTT
NA	NA	TRBV4-1	TRBJ2-2	CASSQGFRDSTRGELFF	TGCGCCAGCAGCCAAGGTTTCCGGGACTCTACTCGCGGGGAGCTGTTTTTT
few	TRBD2	TRBV27	TRBJ2-7	CASRLAGGPRGYEQYF	TGTGCCAGCCGACTAGCGGGAGGGCCGAGAGGATACGAGCAGTACTTC
few	NA	TRBV5-1	TRBJ2-7	CASSSFGAGNAYEQYF	TGCGCCAGCAGCTCATTCGGCGCAGGGAATGCCTACGAGCAGTACTTC
NA	NA	TRBV29-1	TRBJ1-2	CSVEVWSRGYTF	TGCAGCGTTGAAGTATGGAGCAGGGGCTACACCTTC
NA	NA	TRBV5-1	TRBJ2-1	CASSLGDRNEQFF	TGCGCCAGCAGCTTGGGTGATCGAAATGAGCAGTTCTTC
NA	NA	TRBV7-9	TRBJ2-5	CASARHGEETQYF	TGTGCCAGCGCTCGGCATGGCGAAGAGACCCAGTACTTC
NA	TRBD2	TRBV2	TRBJ2-5	CASRRLAGKVQETQYF	TGTGCCAGCCGTAGACTAGCGGGGAAGGTTCAAGAGACCCAGTACTTC
NA	TRBD1	TRBV7-9	TRBJ2-5	CASSLGTLGGLQETQYF	TGTGCCAGCAGCTTGGGTACCCTAGGGGGCCTCCAAGAGACCCAGTACTTC
NA	NA	TRBV3-1	TRBJ2-7	CACRPGSSAKSKVDEQYF	TGTGCCTGCAGACCCGGGTCTAGCGCCAAATCCAAGGTGGACGAGCAGTACTTC
few	TRBD2	TRBV24-1	TRBJ2-3	CATSDPRTSGSNTQYF	TGTGCCACCAGTGACCCCCGGACTAGCGGGAGCAATACGCAGTATTTT
NA	NA	TRBV5-6	TRBJ2-1	CASSWKDRVAGNEQFF	TGTGCCAGCAGCTGGAAGGACAGAGTAGCCGGCAATGAGCAGTTCTTC
few	TRBD1	TRBV11-2	TRBJ1-1	CASRQGSKAFF	TGTGCCAGCAGACAGGGGTCAAAAGCTTTCTTT
few	NA	TRBV16	TRBJ1-2	CASSRRDLSGYTF	TGTGCCAGCAGCCGCAGGGATTTGAGTGGCTACACCTTC
many	TRBD2	TRBV3-1	TRBJ2-2	CASSRAGSTGELFF	TGTGCCAGCAGCCGAGCGGGGAGCACCGGGGAGCTGTTTTTT
few	NA	TRBV4-1	TRBJ2-1	CASSQDRKRNEQFF	TGCGCCAGCAGCCAAGATCGGAAGCGGAATGAGCAGTTCTTC
NA	NA	TRBV7-9	TRBJ1-2	CASSYESGFGGYTF	TGTGCCAGCAGCTACGAGTCAGGGTTTGGTGGCTACACCTTC
few	NA	TRBV11-3	TRBJ2-5	CASSLHRAQETQYF	TGTGCCAGCAGCTTACACCGGGCCCAAGAGACCCAGTACTTC
many	NA	TRBV25-1	TRBJ2-3	CASSELGRSTDTQYF	TGTGCCAGCAGTGAATTAGGCAGGAGCACAGATACGCAGTATTTT
NA	NA	TRBV25-1	TRBJ2-3	CASSELAHSTDTQYF	TGTGCCAGCAGTGAATTAGCGCATAGCACAGATACGCAGTATTTT
NA	NA	TRBV11-1	TRBJ1-2	CASSPPLTVGYGYTF	TGTGCCAGCAGCCCCCCTTTGACGGTGGGCTATGGCTACACCTTC
few	NA	TRBV18	TRBJ2-1	CASSPRSRVDNEQFF	TGTGCCAGCTCACCACGGAGTAGGGTGGACAATGAGCAGTTCTTC
NA	TRBD2	TRBV25-1	TRBJ2-2	CASSEWSGSDTGELFF	TGTGCCAGCAGTGAATGGAGCGGGAGCGACACCGGGGAGCTGTTTTTT
NA	NA	TRBV5-1	TRBJ1-1	CASSLGDQRVEAFF	TGCGCCAGCAGCTTGGGGGATCAGAGGGTTGAAGCTTTCTTT
few	TRBD1	TRBV10-3	TRBJ1-6	CAIRTGTHNSPLHF	TGTGCCATCAGGACAGGGACCCATAATTCACCCCTCCACTTT
NA	NA	TRBV6-2/TRBV6-3	TRBJ2-2	CASSRDLQTGELFF	TGTGCCAGCAGCCGGGACTTACAGACCGGGGAGCTGTTTTTT